This TCR beta chain was identified during a study of Graves' ophthalmopathy and Graves' hyperthyroidism. Overall study context: Stable hyperthyroidism referred to disease that showed no ophthalmopathy within 18 months of follow-up. Study conclusions and caveats: The authors also found most expanded thyroid clonotypes above 0.001 frequency in blood.

The V and J ends lost 2 bases and 6 bases, in that order; junction bases with no gene match: 11. CDR3 size: 16 residues. RNA transcripts provided the template for amplifying TCR beta CDR3 regions. The first-round RT-PCR employed HTBI primers together with the Qiagen OneStep RT-PCR kit. A multiplex PCR was then performed as the second round. TCRdb reanalysed the multiplex PCR reads using MiXCR and keeps one entry per CDR3 protein. Of around 1,000,000 distinct CDR3 sequences listed, roughly 35% were seen once; the top ten hold 11%. A remark on this clonotype: Its antigen is not identified.

This clonotype was sampled from an adult man with Graves' hyperthyroidism. J is TRBJ1-2 and V is TRBV12-3 or TRBV12-4, with 8 bases aligning to TRBD1. The source material was peripheral blood or thyroid tissue (not recorded which). The CDR3 DNA is TGTGCCAGCAGTTTAACGACAGGGACAGGTTGGGATGGCTACACCTTC. Amino acid sequence: CASSLTTGTGWDGYTF.